One sample yielded the 15 T cell receptor beta chains listed below, sequenced in a study of Graves' ophthalmopathy and Graves' hyperthyroidism. Amplified material comprised TCR beta CDR3 regions derived from RNA transcripts. After a first-round RT-PCR with HTBI primers, a second-round multiplex PCR was run. TCRdb passed the multiplex PCR reads through MiXCR, listing each CDR3 protein once. The sample has 300,000 to 350,000 distinct CDR3 sequences, 15% to 20% seen once. Input material: peripheral blood. The source of these receptors is an adult man with Graves' ophthalmopathy.

The chain recombines TRBV6-2 or TRBV6-3 with TRBJ2-7, with TRBD2 matching over 11 bases. Losses at the gene ends were 0 bases for V and 6 bases for J; bases not matched to a gene: 13. The CDR3 consists of 18 residues. Germline loops: CDR1 MNHEY, CDR2 SVGEGT. DNA for the CDR3: TGTGCCAGCAGTTACTCGAGGGTAGCGGGAGGGCCTGGGAGCGAGCAGTACTTC. Residues: CASSYSRVAGGPGSEQYF.

The sample holds one count of this clonotype. V is TRBV7-9 and J is TRBJ2-5, with 12 bases matching TRBD2. The CDR3 contains 16 residues. Losses at the gene ends were 5 bases for V and 2 bases for J; bases not matched to a gene: 6. From germline, CDR1 is SEHNR and CDR2 FQNEAQ (reference sequence). CDR3 sequence reads: CASSAPGLAGQETQYF. CDR3 nucleotide sequence: TGTGCCAGCAGCGCTCCGGGACTAGCGGGTCAAGAGACCCAGTACTTC. Full variable domain (remainder filled in from reference TRBV7-9 and TRBJ2-5): DTGVSQNPRHKITKRGQNVTFRCDPISEHNRLYWYRQTLGQGPEFLTYFQNEAQLEKSRLLSDRFSAERPKGSFSTLEIQRTEQGDSAMYLCASSAPGLAGQETQYFGPGTRLLVL.

This clonotype occurred many times. The gene calls are TRBV5-1 and TRBJ1-1; the D gene is possibly TRBD1 (6 bases). The V gene lost 0 bases and the J gene lost 7 bases, with 16 bases spanning the gap. CDR1 is SGHRS and CDR2 is YFSETQ in the germline V gene. The CDR3 runs 15 residues. DNA of the CDR3: TGCGCCAGCAGCTTGGGGTCGGGGGGCCCGGGTGAAGCTTTCTTT. Translated, it gives CASSLGSGGPGEAFF.

This chain links TRBV28 with TRBJ2-2; TRBD1 matches at 7 bases. The CDR3 extends over 17 amino acids. Germline V gene lookup returns CDR1 MDHEN and CDR2 SYDVKM. V shed 5 bases, J shed 6 bases, and the junction held 15 bases outside the gene matches. This chain's CDR3 is CASSLTPTGRRAGELFF. DNA of the CDR3: TGTGCCAGCAGTCTTACCCCGACAGGGCGCCGGGCCGGGGAGCTGTTTTTT.

This chain uses TRBV7-2 with TRBJ2-7; maybe TRBD1 (5 bases). V was trimmed by 4 bases and J by 2 bases, leaving 9 bases between them. Germline V gene data show CDR1 as SGHTA and CDR2 as FQGNSA. The CDR3 has 13 amino acids. This CDR3 reads CASSYLGAYEQYF. CDR3 sequence (DNA): TGTGCCAGCAGCTATTTAGGGGCCTACGAGCAGTACTTC.

The table lists this clonotype with many counts. In nucleotides, the CDR3 is TGCAGTGCTAGAACCGGGACAGGTGGATCCTACGAGCAGTACTTC. This gives the protein CSARTGTGGSYEQYF. The rearrangement joins TRBV20-1 to TRBJ2-7; TRBD1 matches at 8 bases. Trimming at V came to 2 bases and at J to 1 base, leaving 7 bases not matched to a gene. The length of the CDR3 is 15 residues. Germline values: CDR1 DFQATT, CDR2 SNEGSKA (reference sequence).

Many counts were recorded for this clonotype. This chain joins TRBV13 and TRBJ2-5; 7 bases fit TRBD1. This CDR3 region has 14 residues. Germline V gene sequence: CDR1 PRHDT, CDR2 FYEKMQ (reference sequence). Trimming at V came to 4 bases and at J to 2 bases, leaving 4 bases not matched to a gene. The CDR3 DNA reads as TGTGCCAGCAGCTCTGACAGGGAACAAGAGACCCAGTACTTC. Translated, it gives CASSSDREQETQYF.

This clonotype was seen many times. The chain combines TRBV28 with TRBJ2-5, with a possible D match to TRBD2 (5 bases). Trimming left V 2 bases short and J 4 bases short, with 11 bases between. This CDR3 is 14 amino acids long. CDR1 is MDHEN and CDR2 is SYDVKM in the germline V gene. Written as DNA, the CDR3 is TGTGCCAGCAGTTTAAGCGGCAGGCTAGAGACCCAGTACTTC. The encoded protein is CASSLSGRLETQYF.

This clonotype has ten or more counts. The chain employs TRBV6-5 and TRBJ1-1, with a possible D match to TRBD1 (5 bases). Germline lookup yields CDR1 MNHEY and CDR2 SVGAGI. CDR3 length: 13 amino acids. V was trimmed by 6 bases and J by 4 bases, leaving 12 bases between them. The CDR3 loop reads CASRRQGRTEAFF. The CDR3 region has the DNA TGTGCCAGCAGACGGCAGGGTCGCACTGAAGCTTTCTTT.

The sample holds many counts of this clonotype. The gene calls are TRBV12-3 or TRBV12-4 and TRBJ2-5; tentative D call: TRBD1 (5 bases). The V gene lost 3 bases and the J gene lost 1 base, with 9 bases spanning the gap. This CDR3 has 14 amino acids. The CDR3: CASSFGHSQETQYF. In DNA, the CDR3 is TGTGCCAGCAGTTTCGGACACAGCCAAGAGACCCAGTACTTC.

J is TRBJ1-1 and V is TRBV11-2; D not certain. The germline gives CDR1 SGHAT, CDR2 FQNNGV. Trimming took off 5 bases at V and 0 bases at J, with 16 bases between the two ends. The CDR3 is made up of 16 amino acids. The DNA for the CDR3 is TGTGCCAGCAGCCCAGATCTCGCTCTGGTGAACACTGAAGCTTTCTTT. Residues: CASSPDLALVNTEAFF. The whole variable domain, filled in from reference TRBV11-2 and TRBJ1-1, reads EAGVAQSPRYKIIEKRQSVAFWCNPISGHATLYWYQQILGQGPKLLIQFQNNGVVDDSQLPKDRFSAERLKGVDSTLKIQPAKLEDSAVYLCASSPDLALVNTEAFFGQGTRLTVV.

The gene calls are TRBV30 and TRBJ1-5; D remains ambiguous. With 1 base removed from V and 2 bases from J, the gap between germline ends came to 9 bases. The CDR3 totals 14 residues. Germline CDR1 and CDR2: GTSNPN and SVGIG (reference sequence). The CDR3 DNA follows: TGTGCCTGGAGTGGGACCTGGGGCAATCAGCCCCAGCATTTT. It encodes CAWSGTWGNQPQHF.

Many counts were recorded for this clonotype. This chain links TRBV30 with TRBJ1-6; 8 bases line up with TRBD1. V lost 7 bases and J lost 10; bases outside the gene matches: 12. This CDR3 has 14 residues. Looked up from germline, CDR1 is GTSNPN and CDR2 is SVGIG (reference sequence). The DNA for the CDR3 is TGTGCCTCAGCAGGGGGCAACGGGTTATCACCCCTCCACTTT. It translates to CASAGGNGLSPLHF.

This clonotype has a count of ten or more. The chain links TRBV6-1 to TRBJ2-4; D unresolved. The CDR3 has 13 amino acids. Trimming shortened V by 6 bases and J by 5 bases, and 11 bases separated the two germline ends. In germline, CDR1 is MNHNS, CDR2 SASEGT. In nucleotides, the CDR3 is TGTGCCAGCAGACGGACGAACCAAAACATTCAGTACTTC. As protein: CASRRTNQNIQYF.

This clonotype has only a few counts. DNA for the CDR3: TGTGCCAGTAGTATTCGGGAGACAGGGGCCTCCTACGAGCAGTACTTC. Translated, it gives CASSIRETGASYEQYF. The chain links TRBV19 to TRBJ2-7; 8 bases match TRBD1. This CDR3 comprises 16 residues. Per the germline V gene, CDR1 is LNHDA and CDR2 is SQIVND (reference sequence). Trimming removed 3 bases from V and 0 bases from J; junction bases left unmatched: 7.